Below are 9 T cell receptor beta chains sequenced from a single sample in a study of blood T cell repertoires in COVID-19. The method was immunoSEQ multiplex PCR; TCRdb's version includes in-frame clones alone and lacks a portion of them. The table has roughly 65,000 clones, around 80% seen once. Sequenced: peripheral blood. The receptors come from a human donor in a cohort sampled during active COVID-19.

J is TRBJ1-6 and V is TRBV3-1 (or the pseudogene TRBV3-2); TRBD1 matches at 7 bases. The CDR3 covers 14 residues. The J segment lost 9 bases and the V segment lost 4 bases, leaving 6 bases of the junction unmatched. Per the germline V gene, CDR1 is LGHDT and CDR2 is YNNKEL (reference sequence). The CDR3: CASSLLDRVSPLHF. CDR3 sequence (DNA): TGTGCCAGCAGCCTCCTAGACAGGGTTTCACCCCTCCACTTT.

This clone was counted once. The chain is built from TRBV14 and TRBJ2-1, with D possibly matching TRBD1 (6 bases). Trimming removed 4 bases at V and 9 bases at J, with 10 bases between. The CDR3 spans 12 residues. Germline V gene lookup returns CDR1 SGHDN and CDR2 FVKESK. The CDR3 coding sequence is TGTGCCAGCAGCCGTACAGGGATTGAGCAGTTCTTC. Translation gives CASSRTGIEQFF.

The rearrangement joins TRBV11-2 to TRBJ2-1, with 8 bases fitting TRBD1. The CDR3 contains 16 residues. Germline V gene data show CDR1 as SGHAT and CDR2 as FQNNGV. V dropped 4 bases and J dropped 6; count of bases not matched to a gene: 11. CDR3 amino acids: CASSSSWGQAGNEQFF. The CDR3 DNA sequence: TGTGCCAGCAGCTCGAGCTGGGGACAGGCGGGCAATGAGCAGTTCTTC.

V usage is TRBV24-1 and J usage is TRBJ2-7; TRBD1 matches 9 bases. Germline V gene data show CDR1 as KGHDR and CDR2 as SFDVKD. The CDR3 is made up of 16 amino acids. V lost 9 bases and J lost 8; bases outside the gene matches: 19. CDR3 in amino acids: CATSIFLAGQGYKQYF. The CDR3 DNA reads as TGTGCCACCTCTATTTTTTTGGCGGGACAGGGTTATAAGCAGTACTTC.

The chain employs TRBV12-3 or TRBV12-4 and TRBJ2-7; no clear D gene. Trimming stripped 6 bases from V and 3 bases from J, with 6 bases between. This CDR3 spans 11 amino acids. Here the CDR3 DNA reads TGTGCCAGCAGAATCCACTACGAGCAGTACTTC. Translation: CASRIHYEQYF.

This chain connects TRBV7-9 to TRBJ2-5, with D maybe TRBD2 (6 bases). The V gene lost 1 base and the J gene lost 1 base, with 10 bases spanning the gap. The V gene's germline CDR1 is SEHNR and CDR2 FQNEAQ (reference sequence). This CDR3 is built from 15 residues. Here the CDR3 DNA reads TGTGCCAGCAGCTTAGACCTGGGGGGCCAAGAGACCCAGTACTTC. Protein product: CASSLDLGGQETQYF.

The V and J genes are TRBV24-1 and TRBJ1-5; D is perhaps TRBD1 (6 bases). Germline loops: CDR1 KGHDR, CDR2 SFDVKD. V lost 8 bases, J lost 5 bases, and 12 bases lay in between. This CDR3 has 13 residues. The chain's CDR3 is CATKGGAHQPQHF. The CDR3, as DNA: TGTGCCACCAAGGGGGGGGCCCATCAGCCCCAGCATTTT.

The V and J genes are TRBV12-3 or TRBV12-4 and TRBJ2-5; a weak D match, TRBD1 (6 bases). The CDR3 has 13 amino acids. Trimming took 6 bases from V and 1 from J, leaving 9 bases between them. This chain's CDR3 is CASSQDSQETQYF. CDR3 DNA sequence: TGTGCCAGCAGCCAGGACAGCCAAGAGACCCAGTACTTC.

The chain combines TRBV6-5 with TRBJ1-5; 7 nucleotides align to TRBD1. Looked up from germline, CDR1 is MNHEY and CDR2 is SVGAGI. V shed 5 bases and J 3 bases; nucleotides not matched to a gene: 4. CDR3 length equals 14 residues. CDR3 protein: CASSRDRFNQPQHF. The CDR3, as DNA: TGTGCCAGCAGTCGGGACAGATTCAATCAGCCCCAGCATTTT.